This TCR beta chain derives from a study of beta chain features in type 1 diabetes. Study in general: Over all samples combined, 107,917,701 sorted cells were examined.

The study reverse transcribed the entire isolated RNA, so it sequenced expressed TCRB transcripts. Generated by immunoSEQ multiplex PCR, the TCRdb table keeps only in-frame clones and is missing some. The repertoire holds about 470,000 clones, 30% seen once, with 0.05% to 0.065% in the top ten. V was pared by 4 bases and J by 0 bases, with 15 bases between. The CDR3 consists of 16 residues. Germline V gives CDR1 SGHNT, CDR2 YYREEE (reference sequence). The TCR sequence derives from a man between 18 and 29 years old in good health. The chain combines TRBV5-4 with TRBJ2-3; tentatively, D is TRBD2 (6 bases). Material: naive CD4+ T cells from blood. The CDR3 loop reads CASSRRELASTDTQYF. CDR3 nucleotides: TGTGCCAGCAGCCGGAGGGAGTTGGCTAGCACAGATACGCAGTATTTT.